These T cell receptor beta chains were read from a single sample in a study of identical twins. MiXCR, applied by TCRdb to the 5' RACE reads, yields one record per CDR3 protein. The sample contains hundreds of thousands of distinct CDR3 sequences, about a tenth of which appear only once. Sequenced input: memory (CD45RO+) T cells sorted from blood. The origin of the receptors is a woman between 18 and 29 years old in good health. Both conserved end residues are part of each CDR3. The order of the fields is D gene, V gene, clone size, J gene, CDR3 DNA, CDR3 protein. A D gene is named only where the DNA matches it firmly. Some rows mark clone size as missing; the rest say once, few, many or name a class of expanded clone.

TRBD1	TRBV18	few	TRBJ2-1	TGTGCCAGCACACAACCATCCGGGACAGCCATCTACAATGAGCAGTTCTTC	CASTQPSGTAIYNEQFF
TRBD2	TRBV5-5	few	TRBJ2-5	TGTGCCAGCAGCCATCGATTAGCGGGGGTATCCCAAGAGACCCAGTACTTC	CASSHRLAGVSQETQYF
TRBD1	TRBV23-1	-	TRBJ2-4	TGCGCCAGCAGTCAATGTCCGACAGGGCTAGCCAAAAACATTCAGTACTTC	CASSQCPTGLAKNIQYF
-	TRBV4-3	-	TRBJ2-5	TGCGCCAGCAGCCAAGATTGGCGGGGAGCGGTGGAGACCCAGTACTTC	CASSQDWRGAVETQYF
-	TRBV5-6	many	TRBJ2-3	TGTGCCAGCAGCTTGGGCGTGTACACGCAGTATTTT	CASSLGVYTQYF
TRBD1	TRBV29-1	few	TRBJ2-7	TGCAGCGTTGTGGGACAGGCCTACGAGCAGTACTTC	CSVVGQAYEQYF
-	TRBV9	-	TRBJ2-3	TGTGCCAGCAGCGTTACGAGCACAGATACGCAGTATTTT	CASSVTSTDTQYF
-	TRBV6-2/TRBV6-3	few	TRBJ2-1	TGTGCCAGCAGTCTTACACCCTACTCCTACAATGAGCAGTTCTTC	CASSLTPYSYNEQFF
-	TRBV5-1	many	TRBJ2-2	TGCGCCAGCAGGACTCCCCCGAACACCGGGGAGCTGTTTTTT	CASRTPPNTGELFF
TRBD2	TRBV30	many	TRBJ2-1	TGTGCCTGGAACGGAGCGGGAGGGTGGTCCTCCTACAATGAGCAGTTCTTC	CAWNGAGGWSSYNEQFF
-	TRBV20-1	many	TRBJ2-5	TGCAGTGCTCCTGGCCACGGGGAGACCCAGTACTTC	CSAPGHGETQYF
-	TRBV6-1	few	TRBJ1-5	TGTGCCAGTACCCTGAGCCCAAATCAGCCCCAGCATTTT	CASTLSPNQPQHF
-	TRBV9	-	TRBJ2-5	TGTGCCAGCAGCGTGAATGTGGGAATGGGGGAGACCCAGTACTTC	CASSVNVGMGETQYF
TRBD2	TRBV9	few	TRBJ2-1	TGTGCCAGCAGCGCCGGGGGGAGGGCCGATGAGCAGTTCTTC	CASSAGGRADEQFF
TRBD1	TRBV14	many	TRBJ1-1	TGTGCCAGCAGCCAAACGCCGTGGCAGGGGGGTTGGTGGACTGAAGCTTTCTTT	CASSQTPWQGGWWTEAFF
-	TRBV14	-	TRBJ2-7	TGTGCCAGCAGCCAAAGCCCAAAGTCAGAGCAGTACTTC	CASSQSPKSEQYF
TRBD1	TRBV12-3/TRBV12-4	many	TRBJ2-7	TGTGCCAGCAGTCAAGGGACAGGGGGTACCTACGAGCAGTACTTC	CASSQGTGGTYEQYF
TRBD1	TRBV20-1	-	TRBJ2-1	TGCAGTGTTTGGGGACAGGGAGCGACCATCTCCTACAATGAGCAGTTCTTC	CSVWGQGATISYNEQFF
-	TRBV20-1	-	TRBJ1-2	TGCAGTGCTCCTAGGGGGGATAGGGGCTACACCTTC	CSAPRGDRGYTF
TRBD2	TRBV4-2	-	TRBJ2-3	TGTGCCAGCAGCCAAGAGGAGCGGGGGGCTTACACAGATACGCAGTATTTT	CASSQEERGAYTDTQYF
-	TRBV5-6	once	TRBJ2-2	TGTGCCAGCCGGGGGACGGGTTCGAACACCGGGGAGCTGTTTTTT	CASRGTGSNTGELFF
-	TRBV10-3	few	TRBJ1-5	TGTGCCATCAGTGAGTCCCGGGGGGATCAGCCCCAGCATTTT	CAISESRGDQPQHF
TRBD1	TRBV5-1	-	TRBJ2-3	TGCGCCAGCAGTTCGGGACAGACCACAGATACGCAGTATTTT	CASSSGQTTDTQYF
TRBD2	TRBV6-1	few	TRBJ2-3	TGTGCCAGCAGTGAAGCCATGGGGACTATTAAGCAGTATTTT	CASSEAMGTIKQYF
-	TRBV12-3/TRBV12-4	few	TRBJ1-4	TGTGCCAGCAGTTTAAGAAGGGGGAATGAAAAACTGTTTTTT	CASSLRRGNEKLFF
-	TRBV11-2	few	TRBJ2-2	TGTGCCAGCAGCTTTTTTGAAACCGGGGAGCTGTTTTTT	CASSFFETGELFF
-	TRBV5-1	many	TRBJ2-5	TGCGCCAGCAGCTCTGGTTGGGAGACCCAGTACTTC	CASSSGWETQYF
-	TRBV6-2/TRBV6-3	few	TRBJ2-3	TGTGCCAGCAGAACACCCGCCGTATCGCAAGATACGCAGTATTTT	CASRTPAVSQDTQYF
-	TRBV5-8	few	TRBJ2-7	TGTGCCAGCAGCTTGCCGGGAAAATCCTACGAGCAGTACTTC	CASSLPGKSYEQYF
-	TRBV10-1	medium-sized	TRBJ1-1	TGCGCCAGCAGTGAGTCCCGAATGGACCGGTCTGAAGCTTTCTTT	CASSESRMDRSEAFF
-	TRBV5-1	few	TRBJ1-1	TGCGCCAGCACTTCAGGGATGAACACTGAAGCTTTCTTT	CASTSGMNTEAFF
-	TRBV11-3	many	TRBJ2-2	TGTGCCAGCAGCTTAGCCCCACAGCGGGAGCTGTTTTTT	CASSLAPQRELFF
TRBD2	TRBV5-8	few	TRBJ2-1	TGTGCCAGCAGCTTAGGACTAGCGGGAGCTCACCAGTTCTTC	CASSLGLAGAHQFF
-	TRBV20-1	few	TRBJ2-5	TGCAGTGCTTCTTTGGGAAGCGGACAAGAGACCCAGTACTTC	CSASLGSGQETQYF
-	TRBV4-3	many	TRBJ2-3	TGCGCCAGCAGCCTGAGCCAGGGATCCACAGATACGCAGTATTTT	CASSLSQGSTDTQYF
TRBD2	TRBV7-6	-	TRBJ2-1	TGTGCCAGCAGCACACTAGCGGGAGGCCATCCTGAGCAGTTCTTC	CASSTLAGGHPEQFF
-	TRBV7-2	many	TRBJ2-3	TGTGCCAGCAGCGCTAGTACAGATACGCAGTATTTT	CASSASTDTQYF
-	TRBV7-2	few	TRBJ2-1	TGTGCCAGCAGCTCGCGGCAGGAGGGGAATGAGCAGTTCTTC	CASSSRQEGNEQFF
TRBD2	TRBV11-2	many	TRBJ2-3	TGTGCCAGCAGCTCGGCGGGGGCAGATACGCAGTATTTT	CASSSAGADTQYF
-	TRBV10-2	few	TRBJ2-4	TGCGCCAGCATCCGGGGCCGAGGGAGCATTCAGTACTTC	CASIRGRGSIQYF
-	TRBV24-1	few	TRBJ1-6	TGTGCCACCATGCGATCCTCCTATAATTCACCCCTCCACTTT	CATMRSSYNSPLHF
TRBD1	TRBV28	-	TRBJ2-2	TGTGCCAGCAGTTGGACAGGGAATCCCGGGGAGCTGTTTTTT	CASSWTGNPGELFF
-	TRBV4-2	many	TRBJ1-2	TGTGCCAGCAGCCAACTTGCAGGGCCATTAACTAACTATGGCTACACCTTC	CASSQLAGPLTNYGYTF